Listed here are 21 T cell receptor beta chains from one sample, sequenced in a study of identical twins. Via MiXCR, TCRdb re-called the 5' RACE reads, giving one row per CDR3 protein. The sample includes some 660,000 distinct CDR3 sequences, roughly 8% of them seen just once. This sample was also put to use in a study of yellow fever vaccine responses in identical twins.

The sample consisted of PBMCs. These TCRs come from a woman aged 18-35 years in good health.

The CDR3 region is CASSTDSNQPQHF. CDR3 in DNA: TGTGCCAGCAGTACAGATAGCAATCAGCCCCAGCATTTT. The chain is built from TRBV27 and TRBJ1-5; D uncertain. The length of the CDR3 is 13 residues. Trimming removed 5 bases at V and 0 bases at J, with 5 bases between. The germline gives CDR1 MNHEY, CDR2 SMNVEV (reference sequence).

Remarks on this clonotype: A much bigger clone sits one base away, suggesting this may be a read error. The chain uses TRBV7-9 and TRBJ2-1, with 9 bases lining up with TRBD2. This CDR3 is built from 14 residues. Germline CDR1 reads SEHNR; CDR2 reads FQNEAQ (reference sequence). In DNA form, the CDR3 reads TGTGTCAGCAGCTTAGCGGGAGACCGGGGTGAGCAGTTCTTC. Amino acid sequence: CVSSLAGDRGEQFF.

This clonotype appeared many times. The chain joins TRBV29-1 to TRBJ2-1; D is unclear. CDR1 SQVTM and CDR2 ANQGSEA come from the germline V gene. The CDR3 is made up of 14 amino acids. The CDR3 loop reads CGSGRAGTYNEQFF. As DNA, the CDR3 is TGCGGATCCGGTCGAGCAGGTACCTACAATGAGCAGTTCTTC.

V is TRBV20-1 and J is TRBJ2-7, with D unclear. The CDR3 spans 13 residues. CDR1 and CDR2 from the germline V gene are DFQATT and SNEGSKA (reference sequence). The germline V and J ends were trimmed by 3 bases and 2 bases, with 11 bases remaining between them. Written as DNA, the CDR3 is TGCAGTGCTAGTTTTGGGCAAACCTACGAGCAGTACTTC. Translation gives CSASFGQTYEQYF.

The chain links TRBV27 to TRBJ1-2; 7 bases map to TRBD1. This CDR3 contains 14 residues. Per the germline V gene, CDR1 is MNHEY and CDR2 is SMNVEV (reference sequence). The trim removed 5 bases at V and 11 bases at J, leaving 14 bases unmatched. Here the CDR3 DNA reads TGTGCCAGCAGTCCTCCGGGGACAGCCGTGAGATACACCTTC. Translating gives CASSPPGTAVRYTF.

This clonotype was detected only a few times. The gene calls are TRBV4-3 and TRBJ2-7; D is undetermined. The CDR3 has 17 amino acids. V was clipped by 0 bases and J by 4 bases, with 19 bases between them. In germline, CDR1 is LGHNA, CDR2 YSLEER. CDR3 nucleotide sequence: TGCGCCAGCAGCCAAGACCAGGACCCACGTTTTTTTTACGAGCAGTACTTC. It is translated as CASSQDQDPRFFYEQYF.

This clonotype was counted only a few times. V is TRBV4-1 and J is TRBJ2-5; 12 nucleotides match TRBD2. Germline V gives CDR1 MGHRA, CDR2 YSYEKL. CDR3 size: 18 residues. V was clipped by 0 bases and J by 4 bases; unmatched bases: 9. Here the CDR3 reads CASSQDQTSGRTAETQYF. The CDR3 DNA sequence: TGCGCCAGCAGCCAAGACCAGACTAGCGGGAGAACAGCAGAGACCCAGTACTTC.

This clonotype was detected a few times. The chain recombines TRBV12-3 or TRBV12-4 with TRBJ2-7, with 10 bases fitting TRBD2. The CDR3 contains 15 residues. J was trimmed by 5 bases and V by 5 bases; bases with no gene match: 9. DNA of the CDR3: TGTGCCAGCAGTCGCTCGACTAGCGGGTTCCACGAGCAGTACTTC. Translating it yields CASSRSTSGFHEQYF.

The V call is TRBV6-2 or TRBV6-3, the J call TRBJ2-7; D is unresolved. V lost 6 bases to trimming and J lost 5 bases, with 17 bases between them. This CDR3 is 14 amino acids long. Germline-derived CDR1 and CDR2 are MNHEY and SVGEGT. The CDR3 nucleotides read TGTGCCAGCAGGACTGACTTTACAGCCCACGAGCAGTACTTC. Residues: CASRTDFTAHEQYF.

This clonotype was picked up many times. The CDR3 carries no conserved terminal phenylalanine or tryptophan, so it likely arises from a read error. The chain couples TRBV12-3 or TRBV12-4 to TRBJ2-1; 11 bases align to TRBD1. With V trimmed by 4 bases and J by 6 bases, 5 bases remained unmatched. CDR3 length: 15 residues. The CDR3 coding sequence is TGTGCCAGCAGTTCGGGGACAGGGGGACGCAATGAGCAGTTCTTG. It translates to CASSSGTGGRNEQFL.

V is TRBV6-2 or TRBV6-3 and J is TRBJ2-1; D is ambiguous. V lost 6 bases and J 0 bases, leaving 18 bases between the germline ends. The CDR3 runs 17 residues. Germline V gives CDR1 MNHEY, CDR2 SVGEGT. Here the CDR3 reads CASSLYSLTFSYNEQFF. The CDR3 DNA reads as TGTGCCAGCAGCCTGTACTCGCTTACTTTCTCCTACAATGAGCAGTTCTTC.

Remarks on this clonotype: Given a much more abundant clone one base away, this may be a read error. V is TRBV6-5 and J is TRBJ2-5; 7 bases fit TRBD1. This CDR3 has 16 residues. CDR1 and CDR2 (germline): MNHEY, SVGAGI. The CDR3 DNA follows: TGTGCCAACAGTTACATAAATGACAGGGTAGCTGGGACCCAGTACTTC. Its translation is CANSYINDRVAGTQYF.

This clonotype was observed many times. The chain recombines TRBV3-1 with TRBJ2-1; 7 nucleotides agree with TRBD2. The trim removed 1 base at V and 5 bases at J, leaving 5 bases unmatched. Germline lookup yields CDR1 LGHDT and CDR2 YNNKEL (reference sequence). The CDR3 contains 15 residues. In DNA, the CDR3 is TGTGCCAGCAGCCAAGCGGGAGGTCGCAACAATGAGCAGTTCTTC. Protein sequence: CASSQAGGRNNEQFF.

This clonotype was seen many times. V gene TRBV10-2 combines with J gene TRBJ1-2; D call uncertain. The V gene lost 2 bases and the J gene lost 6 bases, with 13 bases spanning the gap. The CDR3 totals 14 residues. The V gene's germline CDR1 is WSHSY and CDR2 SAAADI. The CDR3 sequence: CASSEIVGLNGYTF. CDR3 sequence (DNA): TGCGCCAGCAGTGAGATAGTAGGATTAAATGGCTACACCTTC.

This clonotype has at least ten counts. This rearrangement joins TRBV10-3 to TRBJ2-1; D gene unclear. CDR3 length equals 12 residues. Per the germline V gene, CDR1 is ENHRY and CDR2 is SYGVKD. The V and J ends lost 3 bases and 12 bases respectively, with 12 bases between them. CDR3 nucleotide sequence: TGTGCCATCAGTGACGGCGGAGTGGGGCAGTTCTTC. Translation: CAISDGGVGQFF.

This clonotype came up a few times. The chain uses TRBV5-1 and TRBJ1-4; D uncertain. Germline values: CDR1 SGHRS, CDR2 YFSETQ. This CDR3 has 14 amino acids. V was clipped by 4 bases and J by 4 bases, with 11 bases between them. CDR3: CASSQRTFNEKLFF. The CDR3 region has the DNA TGCGCCAGCAGCCAAAGGACGTTTAATGAAAAACTGTTTTTT.

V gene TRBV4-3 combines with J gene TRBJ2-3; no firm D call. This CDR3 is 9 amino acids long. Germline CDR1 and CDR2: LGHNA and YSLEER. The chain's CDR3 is CEKTDTQYF. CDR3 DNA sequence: TGCGAGAAAACAGATACGCAGTATTTT.

CDR3 region: CASSLGPGTLVTDTQYF. CDR3 nucleotides: TGCGCCAGCAGCTTGGGTCCTGGGACTCTGGTCACAGATACGCAGTATTTT. This sequence joins TRBV5-1 and TRBJ2-3; weak D call: TRBD2 (6 bases). Looked up from germline, CDR1 is SGHRS and CDR2 is YFSETQ. V was trimmed by 0 bases and J by 2 bases, leaving 16 bases between them. The CDR3 has 17 amino acids.

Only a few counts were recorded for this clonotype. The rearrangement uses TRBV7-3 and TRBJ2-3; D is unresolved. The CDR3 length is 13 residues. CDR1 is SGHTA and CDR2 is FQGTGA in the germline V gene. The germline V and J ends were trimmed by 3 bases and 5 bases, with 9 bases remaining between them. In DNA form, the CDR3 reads TGTGCCAGCAGCTTCGCGGAGTTAGATACGCAGTATTTT. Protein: CASSFAELDTQYF.

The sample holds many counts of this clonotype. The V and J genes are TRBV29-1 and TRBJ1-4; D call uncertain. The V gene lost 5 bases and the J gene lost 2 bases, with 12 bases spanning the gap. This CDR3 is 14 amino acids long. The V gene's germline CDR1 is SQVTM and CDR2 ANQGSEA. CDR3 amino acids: CSVNSKGTNEKLFF. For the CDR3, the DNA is TGCAGCGTTAATAGTAAAGGGACTAATGAAAAACTGTTTTTT.

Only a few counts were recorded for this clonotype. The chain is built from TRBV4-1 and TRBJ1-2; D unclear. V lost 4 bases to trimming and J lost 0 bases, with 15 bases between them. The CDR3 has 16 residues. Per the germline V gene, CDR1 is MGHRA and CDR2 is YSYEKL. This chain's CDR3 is CASSLSSGGANYGYTF. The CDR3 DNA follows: TGCGCCAGCAGCCTAAGCTCCGGCGGTGCTAACTATGGCTACACCTTC.